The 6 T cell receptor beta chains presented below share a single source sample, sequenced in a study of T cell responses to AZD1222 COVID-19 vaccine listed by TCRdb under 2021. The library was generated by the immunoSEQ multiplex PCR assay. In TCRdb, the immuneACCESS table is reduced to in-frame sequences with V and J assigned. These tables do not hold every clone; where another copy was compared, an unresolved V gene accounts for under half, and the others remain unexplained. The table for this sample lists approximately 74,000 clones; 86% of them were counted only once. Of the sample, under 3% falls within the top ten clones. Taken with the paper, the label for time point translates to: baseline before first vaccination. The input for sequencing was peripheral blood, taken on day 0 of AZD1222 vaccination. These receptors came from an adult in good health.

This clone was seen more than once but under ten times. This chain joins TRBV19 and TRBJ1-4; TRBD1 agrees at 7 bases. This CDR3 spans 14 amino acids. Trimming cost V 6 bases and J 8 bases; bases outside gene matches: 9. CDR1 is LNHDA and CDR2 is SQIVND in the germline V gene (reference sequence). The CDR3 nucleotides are TGTGCCAGTAGAACACCGGGCAGGGGGGAAAAACTGTTTTTT. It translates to CASRTPGRGEKLFF.

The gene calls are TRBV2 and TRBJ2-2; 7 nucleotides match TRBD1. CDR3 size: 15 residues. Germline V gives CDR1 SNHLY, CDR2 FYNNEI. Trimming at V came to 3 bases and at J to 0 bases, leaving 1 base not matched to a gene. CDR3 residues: CASSEGTANTGELFF. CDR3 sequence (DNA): TGTGCCAGCAGTGAGGGGACAGCGAACACCGGGGAGCTGTTTTTT.

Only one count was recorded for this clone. As DNA, the CDR3 is TGTGCCAGCAGTACGTTCCTGGGACTAGCGGGGCTAGATACGCAGTATTTT. It is translated as CASSTFLGLAGLDTQYF. This chain links TRBV27 with TRBJ2-3; TRBD2 matches at 13 bases. With V trimmed by 5 bases and J by 5 bases, 10 bases remained unmatched. The germline V gene has CDR1 MNHEY and CDR2 SMNVEV (reference sequence). CDR3 length: 17 residues.

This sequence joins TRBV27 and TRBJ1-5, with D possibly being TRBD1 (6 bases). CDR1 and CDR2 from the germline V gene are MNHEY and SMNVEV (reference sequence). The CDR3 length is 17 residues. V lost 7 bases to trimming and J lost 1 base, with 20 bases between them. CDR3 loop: CASKFRGVSRSNQPQHF. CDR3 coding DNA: TGTGCCAGCAAGTTCAGGGGAGTCAGTAGAAGCAATCAGCCCCAGCATTTT.

The CDR3 loop is CASSWSSYNSPLHF. The DNA of the CDR3 is TGTGCCAGCAGTTGGAGCTCCTATAATTCACCCCTCCACTTT. This chain joins TRBV7-8 and TRBJ1-6, with D unclear. The V end was cut by 6 bases, the J end by 0 bases, with 6 bases between. Germline CDR1 is SGHVS and CDR2 is FQNEAQ. The CDR3 has 14 residues.

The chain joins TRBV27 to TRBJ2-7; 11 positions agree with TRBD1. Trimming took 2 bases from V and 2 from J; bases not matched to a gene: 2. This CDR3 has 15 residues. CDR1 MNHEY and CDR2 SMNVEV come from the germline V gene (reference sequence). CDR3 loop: CASSLVDRGPYEQYF. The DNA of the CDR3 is TGTGCCAGCAGTTTAGTGGACAGGGGGCCCTACGAGCAGTACTTC.